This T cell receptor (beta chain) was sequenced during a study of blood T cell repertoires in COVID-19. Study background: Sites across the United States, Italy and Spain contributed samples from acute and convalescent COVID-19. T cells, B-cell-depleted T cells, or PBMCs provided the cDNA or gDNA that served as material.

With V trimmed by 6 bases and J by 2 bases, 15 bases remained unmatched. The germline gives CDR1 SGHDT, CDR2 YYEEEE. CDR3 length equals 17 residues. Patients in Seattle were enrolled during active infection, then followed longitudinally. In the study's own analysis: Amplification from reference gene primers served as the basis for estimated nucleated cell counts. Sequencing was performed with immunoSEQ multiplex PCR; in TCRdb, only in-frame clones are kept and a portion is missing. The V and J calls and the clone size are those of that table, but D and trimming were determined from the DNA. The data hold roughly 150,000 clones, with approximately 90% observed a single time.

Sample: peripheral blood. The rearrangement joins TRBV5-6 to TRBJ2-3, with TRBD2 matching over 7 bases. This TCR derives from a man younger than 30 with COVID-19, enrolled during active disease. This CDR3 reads CASNSGGGPGFTDTQYF. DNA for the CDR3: TGTGCCAGCAACAGTGGGGGAGGGCCGGGGTTCACAGATACGCAGTATTTT.